The next 20 T cell receptor beta chains were all read from a single sample in a study of cytomegalovirus exposure and HLA in healthy donors. Repertoires were generated with immunoSEQ multiplex PCR, while TCRdb's copy carries only in-frame clones and drops some. The sample shows about 250,000 clones, over 75% of them seen only once. What was sequenced was PBMCs. These receptors were obtained from a man between 18 and 29 years old in good health and CMV-seropositive.

The chain couples TRBV6-1 to TRBJ2-7; 8 nucleotides agree with TRBD2. Per the germline V gene, CDR1 is MNHNS and CDR2 is SASEGT. The CDR3 length is 15 residues. The V and J ends lost 0 bases and 4 bases, in that order; junction bases with no gene match: 5. CDR3 residues: CASSEAQSGSYEQYF. The CDR3 nucleotides are TGTGCCAGCAGTGAAGCGCAAAGCGGGAGTTACGAGCAGTACTTC.

This clone has at least ten counts. This chain uses TRBV29-1 with TRBJ2-3, with D perhaps TRBD1 (5 bases). CDR1 SQVTM and CDR2 ANQGSEA come from the germline V gene. The CDR3 covers 11 residues. V gave up 8 bases and J gave up 4 bases, with 10 bases separating them. CDR3 DNA: TGCAGCTTCGCCAGGGCAGATACGCAGTATTTT. It translates to CSFARADTQYF.

In its sample, this clone was seen once. The chain uses TRBV5-5 and TRBJ2-7; no clear D gene. CDR3 length equals 11 residues. Trimming removed 0 bases from V and 6 bases from J, with 4 bases in between. Per the germline V gene, CDR1 is SGHKS and CDR2 is YYEKEE (reference sequence). CDR3 sequence: CASSLGPEQYF. CDR3 DNA: TGTGCCAGCAGCTTGGGCCCCGAGCAGTACTTC.

This clone is a singleton in its sample. The chain is built from TRBV19 and TRBJ2-7, with no clear D. V was pared by 3 bases and J by 1 base, with 7 bases between. This CDR3 contains 13 residues. The germline CDR1 and CDR2 sequences are LNHDA and SQIVND (reference sequence). In DNA, the CDR3 is TGTGCCAGTAGTATTAGTGGTTCCTACGAGCAGTACTTC. It codes for CASSISGSYEQYF.

V gene TRBV27 combines with J gene TRBJ2-7, with D possibly TRBD2 on 6 matching bases. Trimming stripped 0 bases from V and 5 bases from J, with 11 bases between. The CDR3 covers 14 residues. Germline CDR1 and CDR2: MNHEY and SMNVEV (reference sequence). The CDR3 here is CASSLSRGSHEQYF. CDR3 coding DNA: TGTGCCAGCAGTTTATCGCGGGGTAGCCACGAGCAGTACTTC.

The chain couples TRBV7-9 to TRBJ2-1; D uncertain. Trimming stripped 2 bases from V and 7 bases from J, with 6 bases between. The CDR3 length is 12 residues. Germline V gene data show CDR1 as SEHNR and CDR2 as FQNEAQ (reference sequence). CDR3 bases: TGTGCCAGCAGCTTAATCCAGAATGAGCAGTTCTTC. This gives the protein CASSLIQNEQFF.

The genes are TRBV7-6 and TRBJ1-1, with D perhaps TRBD1 (5 bases). CDR1 is SGHVS and CDR2 is FNYEAQ in the germline V gene. The ends were cut back, 5 bases at V and 6 bases at J, with 7 bases in the middle. The CDR3 is 11 residues long. In DNA form, the CDR3 reads TGTGCCAGCAGCCAGGGCTCTGAAGCTTTCTTT. Translated: CASSQGSEAFF. The full variable domain, rest sourced from reference TRBV7-6 and TRBJ1-1, is GAGVSQSPRYKVTKRGQDVALRCDPISGHVSLYWYRQALGQGPEFLTYFNYEAQQDKSGLPNDRFSAERPEGSISTLTIQRTEQRDSAMYRCASSQGSEAFFGQGTRLTVV.

This rearrangement joins TRBV10-3 to TRBJ2-7; D is perhaps TRBD2 (6 bases). Germline CDR1 reads ENHRY; CDR2 reads SYGVKD. V shed 0 bases and J shed 3 bases, with 12 bases lying between them. There are 15 residues in the CDR3. For the CDR3, the DNA is TGTGCCATCAGTGAGTCTTCGGGAGCGTACTACGAGCAGTACTTC. Its translation: CAISESSGAYYEQYF.

This chain joins TRBV5-1 and TRBJ2-2; D unclear. The CDR3 runs to 13 residues. Germline loops: CDR1 SGHRS, CDR2 YFSETQ. Between the trimmed V and J ends, which lost 4 bases and 4 bases, there was a span of 8 bases. The CDR3 nucleotides read TGCGCCAGCAGCCCCCTTCCCACCGGGGAGCTGTTTTTT. It encodes CASSPLPTGELFF.

This clone was counted a single time. The chain recombines TRBV28 with TRBJ1-2; D unclear. Germline V gene lookup returns CDR1 MDHEN and CDR2 SYDVKM. V lost 5 bases and J lost 2, with 18 bases in between. This CDR3 has 16 amino acids. The CDR3 DNA reads as TGTGCCAGCAGTACTTACTTCGGGCGTACAAACTATGGCTACACCTTC. Its translation: CASSTYFGRTNYGYTF.

J is TRBJ2-7 and V is TRBV5-4, with 10 bases fitting TRBD2. The CDR3 sequence is 15 residues long. The V segment lost 2 bases and the J segment 4 bases; nucleotides outside the gene matches: 6. CDR1 and CDR2 (germline): SGHNT, YYREEE (reference sequence). This CDR3 reads CASSLEGTSEYEQYF. In DNA form, the CDR3 reads TGTGCCAGCAGCTTAGAAGGGACTAGCGAGTACGAGCAGTACTTC.

This clone was recorded many times. This chain links TRBV4-2 with TRBJ1-1, with D unclear. Looked up from germline, CDR1 is LGHNA and CDR2 is YNFKEQ. This CDR3 comprises 15 residues. With 0 bases removed from V and 6 bases from J, the gap between germline ends came to 14 bases. CDR3 coding DNA: TGTGCCAGCAGCCAAGATTTTGTCTCGGGCGCTGAAGCTTTCTTT. It translates to CASSQDFVSGAEAFF.

The chain joins TRBV29-1 to TRBJ1-2; 7 nucleotides align to TRBD1. V gave up 1 base and J gave up 7 bases; unmatched junction bases: 12. Germline CDR1 and CDR2: SQVTM and ANQGSEA. The CDR3 has 15 amino acids. CDR3 bases: TGCAGCGTTGAAGCCACTCCGACAGGGCCTGGTGGCTACACCTTC. Residues: CSVEATPTGPGGYTF.

The J gene is TRBJ2-7, the V gene TRBV2; 7 nucleotides align to TRBD2. The CDR3 extends over 12 amino acids. With V trimmed by 5 bases and J by 12 bases, 10 bases remained unmatched. Germline V CDR1 and CDR2: SNHLY, FYNNEI. As DNA, the CDR3 is TGTGCCAGCAGTCAAGAGGGGACTACCCGGTACTTC. Translating gives CASSQEGTTRYF.

The chain joins TRBV5-1 to TRBJ2-5, with a weak D call TRBD2 (6 bases). Deletions cut 0 bases from V and 6 bases from J, with 15 bases between. CDR1 and CDR2 from the germline V gene are SGHRS and YFSETQ. The CDR3 extends over 15 amino acids. CDR3 protein: CASSLEYGTRKTQYF. CDR3 nucleotide sequence: TGCGCCAGCAGCTTGGAGTACGGGACTCGGAAGACCCAGTACTTC. Drawing the rest from reference TRBV5-1 and TRBJ2-5, the complete variable domain is KAGVTQTPRYLIKTRGQQVTLSCSPISGHRSVSWYQQTPGQGLQFLFEYFSETQRNKGNFPGRFSGRQFSNSRSEMNVSTLELGDSALYLCASSLEYGTRKTQYFGPGTRLLVL.

The chain recombines TRBV7-6 with TRBJ2-2; D is unresolved. Per germline, CDR1 SGHVS and CDR2 FNYEAQ. The ends were cut back, 5 bases at V and 7 bases at J, with 8 bases in the middle. The CDR3 sequence is 12 residues long. CDR3 coding DNA: TGTGCCAGCAGCACTCAGTACGGGGAGCTGTTTTTT. This encodes CASSTQYGELFF.

CDR3 sequence reads: CATSRDSTGIGRNTEAFF. The CDR3 nucleotides read TGTGCCACCAGCAGAGATTCTACGGGGATTGGAAGGAACACTGAAGCTTTCTTT. This chain links TRBV15 with TRBJ1-1; no reliable D call. The CDR3 consists of 18 residues. CDR1 and CDR2 from the germline V gene are LNHNV and YYDKDF (reference sequence). Trimming took 0 bases from V and 1 from J, leaving 18 bases between them.

J is TRBJ2-7 and V is TRBV9; TRBD1 agrees at 10 bases. The CDR3 runs 15 residues. Germline-derived CDR1 and CDR2 are SGDLS and YYNGEE. V lost 0 bases to trimming and J lost 5 bases; unmatched junction nucleotides: 5. The CDR3 here is CASSVDGTGVDEQYF. The CDR3 bases are TGTGCCAGCAGCGTAGACGGGACAGGGGTCGACGAGCAGTACTTC.

J is TRBJ1-2 and V is TRBV6-5, with 7 bases lining up with TRBD1. Per the germline V gene, CDR1 is MNHEY and CDR2 is SVGAGI. The CDR3 runs to 16 residues. Trimming took 4 bases from V and 8 from J; bases not matched to a gene: 16. The CDR3 region is CASSFSPSGTAGGYTF. CDR3 DNA: TGTGCCAGCAGTTTTTCGCCCTCCGGGACAGCTGGGGGCTACACCTTC.

The rearrangement uses TRBV7-9 and TRBJ2-1; D possibly corresponds to TRBD2 (6 bases). CDR3 size: 15 residues. Trimming cost V 3 bases and J 1 base, with 10 bases left between them. The germline CDR1 and CDR2 sequences are SEHNR and FQNEAQ (reference sequence). The CDR3 DNA follows: TGTGCCAGCAGCTTTGCGGGATTATCCTACAATGAGCAGTTCTTC. Translated, it gives CASSFAGLSYNEQFF.